The rows below give T cell receptor beta chains drawn from one sample of a study of spatial heterogeneity in lung cancer. MiXCR, run by TCRdb on the 5' RACE reads, gives a single entry per CDR3 protein. The sample gives under 7,000 distinct CDR3 sequences, 9.5% to 15% of which show up once; 16% is in the top ten. Sample: normal lung tissue next to the tumor, taken at surgery. These receptors all stem from a male donor with early-stage non-small cell lung cancer. Each CDR3 is given with its conserved first and last residue. The D gene is left open where the match is weak. Clone size appears in some rows only: once, few, many, or a class for an expanded clone.

>TRBV7-9|many|NA|TRBJ2-2
TGTGCCAGCAGCCAGGGACCGGCCGGGGAGCTGTTTTTT
CASSQGPAGELFF
>TRBV5-1|NA|TRBD1|TRBJ1-3
TGCGCCAGCAGCTTGCTGATGGGACAGGGGTCGGGAAACACCATATATTTT
CASSLLMGQGSGNTIYF
>TRBV7-8|many|NA|TRBJ1-1
TGTGCCAGCAGCTTAGCTGTACGGACTGAAGCTTTCTTT
CASSLAVRTEAFF
>TRBV19|medium-sized|TRBD1|TRBJ2-1
TGTGCCAGTGGTGGGACAGGCCCCTACAATGAGCAGTTCTTC
CASGGTGPYNEQFF
>TRBV5-1|many|NA|TRBJ2-3
TGCGCCAGCAGCCCGGGGGCGGACACCAACACAGATACGCAGTATTTT
CASSPGADTNTDTQYF
>TRBV12-3/TRBV12-4|medium-sized|NA|TRBJ1-1
TGTGCCAGCTGCTCGACAGTTCTGAGGACTGAAGCTTTCTTT
CASCSTVLRTEAFF
>TRBV2|medium-sized|TRBD2|TRBJ2-5
TGTGCCAGCAGTGTTAGGACTAGCGGAGAGACCCAGTACTTC
CASSVRTSGETQYF
>TRBV18|many|NA|TRBJ2-5
TGTGCCAGCTCGGGACGGAAAGAGACCCAGTACTTC
CASSGRKETQYF
>TRBV7-2|many|TRBD1|TRBJ2-7
TGTGCCAGCAGCTTAGCGGGACAGGCCGTAACCCAAGGGTGGTACTACGAGCAGTACTTC
CASSLAGQAVTQGWYYEQYF
>TRBV6-1|few|NA|TRBJ1-1
TGTGCCAGCAGTGAATTCGATATGAACACTGAAGCTTTCTTT
CASSEFDMNTEAFF
>TRBV5-1|many|NA|TRBJ2-7
TGCGCCAGCAGCGGGGGAGGACTCGGCGAGCAGTACTTC
CASSGGGLGEQYF
>TRBV5-4|many|TRBD1|TRBJ1-6
TGTGCCAGCAGCAGCGGACAGGGGGCGACGGGTTCACCCCTCCACTTT
CASSSGQGATGSPLHF
>TRBV19|many|NA|TRBJ1-5
TGTGCCAGTTCCCTGGGTACAGCGGGCAATCAGCCCCAGCATTTT
CASSLGTAGNQPQHF
>TRBV12-3/TRBV12-4|NA|NA|TRBJ1-1
TGTGCCAGCAGTTTTCTTCAGGGGCGGCCGGGGAACACTGAAGCTTTCTTT
CASSFLQGRPGNTEAFF
>TRBV7-2|many|TRBD2|TRBJ2-1
TGTGCCAGCAGAAGCGGACTAGCGACCTACAATGAGCAGTTCTTC
CASRSGLATYNEQFF
>TRBV5-5|many|NA|TRBJ2-7
TGTGCCAGCGCCACCCGGACACTATCCTACGAGCAGTACTTC
CASATRTLSYEQYF
>TRBV25-1|NA|NA|TRBJ1-1
TGTGCCAGCAGTGAATATAACCGTGCGGCTGAAGCTTTCTTT
CASSEYNRAAEAFF
>TRBV11-2|many|NA|TRBJ2-1
TGTGCCAGCAGCTTATTAGCGATGAGCTCCTACAATGAGCAGTTCTTC
CASSLLAMSSYNEQFF
>TRBV9|many|TRBD2|TRBJ2-3
TGTGCCAGCAGCGTAGATGGAGCGGGAGGTGCAGATACGCAGTATTTT
CASSVDGAGGADTQYF
>TRBV18|many|NA|TRBJ2-5
TGTGCCAGCTCACCATTAGTAGCGGAGACCCAGTACTTC
CASSPLVAETQYF
>TRBV5-1|many|NA|TRBJ2-5
TGCGCCAGCAGCTTGGGCCGGGACCAAGAGACCCAGTACTTC
CASSLGRDQETQYF
>TRBV20-1|many|TRBD1|TRBJ2-7
TGCAGTGCTAGAGATCTGGGACAGCCAGGGAACTACGAGCAGTACTTC
CSARDLGQPGNYEQYF
>TRBV7-9|many|TRBD1|TRBJ2-5
TGTGCCAGCAGCTTAGCGGGACAGGGGGATACAGAGACCCAGTACTTC
CASSLAGQGDTETQYF
>TRBV9|many|NA|TRBJ2-1
TGTGCCAGCAGCGTAGGGGGGGACTGGCGGATAAATGAGCAGTTCTTC
CASSVGGDWRINEQFF
>TRBV7-8|NA|TRBD1|TRBJ1-6
TGTGCCAGCAGCTTAGGGGAGGCGGGACAGGACAATTCACCCCTCCACTTT
CASSLGEAGQDNSPLHF
>TRBV9|many|NA|TRBJ1-5
TGTGCCAGCAGCGTAGGGAAGGGTTGGAATAGCAATCAGCCCCAGCATTTT
CASSVGKGWNSNQPQHF